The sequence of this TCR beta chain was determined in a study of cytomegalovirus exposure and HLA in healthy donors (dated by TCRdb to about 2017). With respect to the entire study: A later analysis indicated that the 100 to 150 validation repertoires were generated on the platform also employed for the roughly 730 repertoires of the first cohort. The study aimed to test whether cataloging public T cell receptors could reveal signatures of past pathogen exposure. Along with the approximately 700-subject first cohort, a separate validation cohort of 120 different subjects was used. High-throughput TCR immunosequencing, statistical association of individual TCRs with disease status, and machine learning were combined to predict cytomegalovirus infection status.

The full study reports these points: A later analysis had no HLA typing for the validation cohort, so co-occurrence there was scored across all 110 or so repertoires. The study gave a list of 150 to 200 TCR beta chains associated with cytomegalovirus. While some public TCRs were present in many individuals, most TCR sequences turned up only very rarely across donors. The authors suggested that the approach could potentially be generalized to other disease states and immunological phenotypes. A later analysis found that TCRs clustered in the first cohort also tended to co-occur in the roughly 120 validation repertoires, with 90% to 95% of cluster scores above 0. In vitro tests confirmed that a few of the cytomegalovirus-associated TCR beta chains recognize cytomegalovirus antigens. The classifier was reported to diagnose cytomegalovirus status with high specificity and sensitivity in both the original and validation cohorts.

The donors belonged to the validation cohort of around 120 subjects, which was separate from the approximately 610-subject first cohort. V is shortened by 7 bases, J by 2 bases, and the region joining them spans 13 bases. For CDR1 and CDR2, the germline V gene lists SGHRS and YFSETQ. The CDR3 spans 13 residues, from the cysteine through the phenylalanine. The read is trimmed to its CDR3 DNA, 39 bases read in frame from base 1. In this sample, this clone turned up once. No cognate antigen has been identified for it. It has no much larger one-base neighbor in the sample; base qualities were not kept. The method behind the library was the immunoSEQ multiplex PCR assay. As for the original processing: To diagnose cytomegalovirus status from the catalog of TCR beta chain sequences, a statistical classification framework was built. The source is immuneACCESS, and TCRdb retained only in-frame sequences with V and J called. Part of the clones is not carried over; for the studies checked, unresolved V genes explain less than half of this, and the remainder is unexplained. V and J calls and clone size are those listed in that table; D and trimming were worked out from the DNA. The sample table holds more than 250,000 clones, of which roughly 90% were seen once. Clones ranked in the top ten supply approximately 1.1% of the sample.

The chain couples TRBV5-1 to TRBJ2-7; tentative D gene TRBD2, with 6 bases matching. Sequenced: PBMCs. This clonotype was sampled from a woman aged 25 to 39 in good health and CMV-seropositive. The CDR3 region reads CASRDSTTYEQYF. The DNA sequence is TGCGCCAGCCGGGACTCCACCACCTACGAGCAGTACTTC.